The rows below give T cell receptor beta chains drawn from one sample of a study of shared clonotypes between healthy human individuals. The data were produced by immunoSEQ multiplex PCR, yet TCRdb's version contains in-frame clones alone and is incomplete. The sample yields roughly 2.6 million clones, roughly nine tenths seen once. Sequencing used naive CD4+ T cells sorted from blood. The receptor set was obtained from a man aged 18 to 30 in good health. CDR3s include the opening cysteine and the closing phenylalanine or tryptophan. The D gene is left open where the match is weak. Clone size is shown for a subset of rows, as once, few, many or a class of expanded clone.

d_gene	abundance	v_gene	j_gene	CDR3nt	CDR3aa
TRBD1	NA	TRBV5-1	TRBJ2-5	TGCGCCAGCAGCTTGGGACAGGGAAAACAAGAGACCCAGTACTTC	CASSLGQGKQETQYF
NA	NA	TRBV19	TRBJ1-4	TGTGCCAGTAGTATATCCTTGATGGACAGTTTTGAAAAACTGTTTTTT	CASSISLMDSFEKLFF
NA	few	TRBV30	TRBJ1-1	TGTGCCTGGACCCCAGGGCAAGACACTGAAGCTTTCTTT	CAWTPGQDTEAFF
NA	NA	TRBV7-2	TRBJ2-7	TGTGCCAGCAGCCTGGGCGAGTACGAGCAGTACTTC	CASSLGEYEQYF
NA	NA	TRBV10-3	TRBJ2-7	TGTGCCATCAGTGACCTACAGGGTCGTGACGAGCAGTACTTC	CAISDLQGRDEQYF
NA	NA	TRBV6-1	TRBJ2-7	TGTGCCAGCAGTGAGTACTCGAGCTCCTACGAGCAGTACTTC	CASSEYSSSYEQYF
TRBD1	NA	TRBV10-3	TRBJ2-1	TGTGCCATCAGTGAGCCGGCCGGGACAGGGGATTGGTATGAGCAGTTCTTC	CAISEPAGTGDWYEQFF
NA	NA	TRBV2	TRBJ2-1	TGTGCCAGCAAAAAGGGACCGGGTGAGCAGTTCTTC	CASKKGPGEQFF
NA	NA	TRBV30	TRBJ1-4	TGTGCCTGGAGCATCTTTTCGCAGGTCGAAAAACTGTTTTTT	CAWSIFSQVEKLFF
TRBD2	NA	TRBV6-1	TRBJ2-7	TGTGCCAGCATTCCAGCGGGAGGTTCCTACGAGCAGTACTTC	CASIPAGGSYEQYF
TRBD2	NA	TRBV11-2	TRBJ2-7	TGTGCCAGCAGATCTATTAGCGGGGGGCGAAACTACGAGCAGTACTTC	CASRSISGGRNYEQYF
TRBD1	NA	TRBV6-6	TRBJ1-2	TGTGCCAGCAGTTCGCGGACAGGGAGACTATATGGCTACACCTTC	CASSSRTGRLYGYTF
NA	NA	TRBV11-3	TRBJ1-1	TGTGCCAGCAGCCAAACATTTGGCACTGAAGCTTTCTTT	CASSQTFGTEAFF
NA	NA	TRBV7-2	TRBJ2-1	TGTGCCAGCAGCTTCGCGGGGTCTACCTACAATGAGCAGTTCTTC	CASSFAGSTYNEQFF